This T cell receptor (beta chain) was profiled in a study of CXCR3-negative and CXCR3-positive naive CD8 T cells. Germline V gene data show CDR1 as SQVTM and CDR2 as ANQGSEA. This CDR3 has 13 residues. Whole-study findings and limits: Diversity ran similarly high across both naive subsets but far lower in memory CD8+ cells. Partial loss of CXCR3 expression followed cryopreservation; most assays used fresh PBMCs.

The TRB libraries of cDNA were built by UMI-labeled 5' RACE. TCRdb re-called the 5' RACE reads and catalogs CDR3 proteins one per entry, DNA excluded. Here the sample table reports approximately 49,000 distinct CDR3 sequences. As regards this clonotype: Its antigen is undetermined.

The TCR sequence derives from a human donor in good health. Some clones in this sample may be carry-over from other donors' samples. The sequencing input was memory CD8+ T cells from blood. V usage is TRBV29-1 and J usage is TRBJ2-7; TCRdb names TRBD1, which stays unverified in the absence of DNA. CDR3 in amino acids: CSVWTGTINEQYF.